Included here is one T cell receptor (beta chain) sequence, with context. No antigen is known for it. TCRdb passed the reads through MiXCR, listing each CDR3 protein once. Of some 180,000 distinct CDR3 sequences listed, approximately 17% are singletons. These data come from a study of T cell repertoires in cytomegalovirus infection. Study at large: In public TCR beta signatures, there were indications of both CMV infection and matching HLA type. Study observations and caveats: Cumulative public TCR beta family frequency identified carriers of CMV plus the relevant HLA. It was HLA-C-restricted CMV-specific TCR beta clonotypes that dominated the response ex vivo.

The germline V gene has CDR1 SGHDT and CDR2 YYEEEE. V lost 3 bases to trimming and J lost 0 bases, with 7 bases between them. The CDR3 has 13 residues. The clonotype comes from a human donor in good health (CMV status not recorded). Some clones in this sample may be carry-over from other donors' samples. Sequencing was performed on CD8+ T cells from PBMCs. The chain combines TRBV5-6 with TRBJ2-7; D ambiguous. The CDR3 sequence is CASSSGTSYEQYF. CDR3 in DNA: TGTGCCAGCAGCTCCGGAACCTCCTACGAGCAGTACTTC. Based on the CDR3 plus reference TRBV5-6 and TRBJ2-7, the full variable domain is DAGVTQSPTHLIKTRGQQVTLRCSPKSGHDTVSWYQQALGQGPQFIFQYYEEEERQRGNFPDRFSGHQFPNYSSELNVNALLLGDSALYLCASSSGTSYEQYFGPGTRLTVT.